This TCR beta chain was retrieved from a study of CD8+ T cells in alopecia areata. Treatment in this sample: oral pan-JAK inhibitor, 5-10 mg twice daily. Obtained from alopecia areata patients were lesional scalp punch biopsies along with peripheral blood. The sequencing template was cDNA reverse transcribed from extracted RNA. The method was immunoSEQ multiplex PCR; TCRdb's version includes in-frame clones alone and lacks a portion of them. Of 100,000 to 150,000 clones listed, around 60% are singletons. Whole-study results and caveats: Greater clonality was observed in lesional scalp samples, especially alopecia totalis/universalis, versus normal scalp.

On this clone itself: What it binds is unknown.

The CDR3 contains 14 residues. Germline V gene sequence: CDR1 SGHDT, CDR2 YYEEEE. Trimming removed 1 base at V and 4 bases at J, with 9 bases between. Specimen: CD4+ T cells sorted from blood, collected at week 4, from a patient treated with tofacitinib. The TCR was taken from a human donor with alopecia areata. The V gene is TRBV5-6, the J gene TRBJ1-5; D is ambiguous. The CDR3 sequence is CASSLWRPNQPQHF. The CDR3 DNA sequence: TGTGCCAGCAGCTTGTGGCGGCCGAATCAGCCCCAGCATTTT.